Listed here are 29 T cell receptor beta chains from one sample, sequenced in a study of blood T cell repertoires in COVID-19. The repertoire was sequenced with immunoSEQ multiplex PCR; TCRdb's copy has only in-frame clones and lacks some. The sample carries about 250,000 clones, 83% recorded once. Sequenced: PBMCs or T cells enriched from blood (not recorded which). The receptor source for this set is a woman aged 40-49 years who had been exposed to COVID-19.

The V call is TRBV9, the J call TRBJ2-3; 7 bases are shared with TRBD1. CDR3 length: 15 residues. V shed 3 bases and J 5 bases; nucleotides not matched to a gene: 9. Per the germline V gene, CDR1 is SGDLS and CDR2 is YYNGEE. The CDR3 region is CASSGPPTGVDTQYF. CDR3 sequence (DNA): TGTGCCAGCAGCGGGCCCCCCACAGGGGTAGATACGCAGTATTTT.

The chain couples TRBV6-5 to TRBJ2-3; 7 nucleotides agree with TRBD1. The CDR3 extends over 15 amino acids. V lost 4 bases, J lost 1 base, and 5 bases stayed unmatched. CDR1 and CDR2 from the germline V gene are MNHEY and SVGAGI. The DNA for the CDR3 is TGTGCCAGCAGTTGGGACAGCCCTCGCACAGATACGCAGTATTTT. Encoded protein: CASSWDSPRTDTQYF.

This rearrangement joins TRBV19 to TRBJ2-1, with 10 bases identical to TRBD1. The CDR3 has 13 residues. J was trimmed by 7 bases and V by 7 bases; bases with no gene match: 4. CDR1 and CDR2 from the germline V gene are LNHDA and SQIVND (reference sequence). The CDR3 DNA reads TGTGCCAGTACCGACAGGGGGCTAAATGAGCAGTTCTTC. This translates into CASTDRGLNEQFF.

The chain has TRBV5-4 and TRBJ1-2; a possible D gene is TRBD1 (5 bases). The CDR3 is made up of 12 amino acids. Germline-derived CDR1 and CDR2 are SGHNT and YYREEE (reference sequence). The germline V and J ends were trimmed by 5 bases and 11 bases, with 16 bases remaining between them. CDR3 sequence (DNA): TGTGCCAGCAGTCAGGGTTCCCCCCAATACACCTTC. This sequence encodes CASSQGSPQYTF.

The sample holds one count of this clone. This chain connects TRBV19 to TRBJ1-3; TRBD1 might be the D (6 bases). Germline V CDR1 and CDR2: LNHDA, SQIVND (reference sequence). With 6 bases removed from V and 2 bases from J, the gap between germline ends came to 20 bases. This CDR3 has 17 amino acids. The CDR3 bases are TGTGCCAGTAGCGAAGGAACTGGGACACCAACTGGAAACACCATATATTTT. This encodes CASSEGTGTPTGNTIYF.

CDR3 in amino acids: CASSQVTSGTEAFF. CDR3 nucleotides: TGTGCCAGCAGCCAAGTCACCTCGGGCACTGAAGCTTTCTTT. The chain links TRBV14 to TRBJ1-1; D call uncertain. Germline V gene sequence: CDR1 SGHDN, CDR2 FVKESK. This CDR3 comprises 14 residues. Trimming left V 1 base short and J 4 bases short, with 10 bases between.

V gene TRBV4-3 combines with J gene TRBJ2-2, with 7 bases fitting TRBD2. V was clipped by 1 base and J by 6 bases; unmatched bases: 8. CDR1 and CDR2 (germline): LGHNA, YSLEER. The CDR3 extends over 16 amino acids. The CDR3 protein is CASSQVGLNPSGELFF. The CDR3 coding sequence is TGCGCCAGCAGCCAAGTGGGACTAAACCCCTCCGGGGAGCTGTTTTTT.

The CDR3 nucleotides are TGTGCCAGCAGCGTAGAGGGACTAGCGGGGGCCGGCTACAATGAGCAGTTCTTC. Translated: CASSVEGLAGAGYNEQFF. The rearrangement uses TRBV9 and TRBJ2-1, with 14 bases identical to TRBD2. Trimming took 0 bases from V and 3 from J; bases not matched to a gene: 5. This CDR3 contains 18 residues. CDR1 and CDR2 (germline): SGDLS, YYNGEE.

The genes are TRBV27 and TRBJ1-1; D might be TRBD1 (6 bases). The length of the CDR3 is 16 residues. V shed 5 bases and J shed 1 base, with 17 bases lying between them. Germline CDR1 and CDR2: MNHEY and SMNVEV (reference sequence). The CDR3 region has the DNA TGTGCCAGCAGTCTACTCAATCCGACAGGGAACACTGAAGCTTTCTTT. Translating gives CASSLLNPTGNTEAFF.

The chain links TRBV9 to TRBJ1-3; D perhaps matches TRBD1 (5 bases). Germline V gene lookup returns CDR1 SGDLS and CDR2 YYNGEE. V gave up 0 bases and J gave up 4 bases, with 14 bases separating them. The CDR3 contains 16 residues. The chain's CDR3 is CASSVESRAGGNTIYF. The DNA for the CDR3 is TGTGCCAGCAGCGTAGAATCCAGGGCAGGCGGAAACACCATATATTTT.

V usage is TRBV7-9 and J usage is TRBJ1-1; the match to TRBD1 covers 7 bases. The CDR3 spans 19 residues. Per germline, CDR1 SEHNR and CDR2 FQNEAQ (reference sequence). The trim removed 1 base at V and 6 bases at J, leaving 20 bases unmatched. CDR3 amino acids: CASSLVSTGKKPGGSEAFF. In nucleotides, the CDR3 is TGTGCCAGCAGCTTAGTCTCGACAGGGAAGAAACCGGGTGGATCTGAAGCTTTCTTT.

The CDR3 DNA sequence: TGTGCCAGCAGTTTAGTCGGGCAGGGGGCGCGTCAGCCCCAGCATTTT. Its protein product is CASSLVGQGARQPQHF. The chain joins TRBV27 to TRBJ1-5; 8 positions match TRBD1. The CDR3 runs 16 residues. CDR1 and CDR2 (germline): MNHEY, SMNVEV (reference sequence). V shed 2 bases and J 6 bases; nucleotides not matched to a gene: 9.

The chain uses TRBV5-1 and TRBJ2-5, with TRBD2 identical over 8 bases. This CDR3 is built from 14 residues. Germline V CDR1 and CDR2: SGHRS, YFSETQ. J gave up 5 bases and V 3 bases, and 6 bases lay outside the gene matches. Here the CDR3 DNA reads TGCGCCAGCAGCTGGCGGGGGGCAGACGAGACCCAGTACTTC. Its translation is CASSWRGADETQYF. Looking up the rest from reference TRBV5-1 and TRBJ2-5 gives the full variable domain: KAGVTQTPRYLIKTRGQQVTLSCSPISGHRSVSWYQQTPGQGLQFLFEYFSETQRNKGNFPGRFSGRQFSNSRSEMNVSTLELGDSALYLCASSWRGADETQYFGPGTRLLVL.

The chain is built from TRBV5-8 and TRBJ2-6; D gene uncertain. Germline V lookup: CDR1 SGHTS, CDR2 YDEGEE. CDR3 length: 17 residues. V was shortened by 5 bases and J by 0 bases, with 15 bases between the two germline ends. The CDR3: CASSAPEDSSGANVLTF. Here the CDR3 DNA reads TGTGCCAGCAGTGCCCCCGAGGATTCCTCTGGGGCCAACGTCCTGACTTTC.

The chain has TRBV6-5 and TRBJ1-2; 8 positions agree with TRBD1. J lost 8 bases, V lost 7 bases, and 15 bases had no gene match. The CDR3 has 15 residues. CDR1 is MNHEY and CDR2 is SVGAGI in the germline V gene. The CDR3 reads CASKPGQDRWGGYTF. For the CDR3, the DNA is TGTGCCAGCAAACCGGGACAGGACAGATGGGGGGGCTACACCTTC.

The CDR3 region has the DNA TGTGCCAGCTCTCATCGACAGATGAACACTGAAGCTTTCTTT. Translating it yields CASSHRQMNTEAFF. The genes are TRBV18 and TRBJ1-1; weak D call: TRBD1 (5 bases). Trimming removed 6 bases at V and 0 bases at J, with 11 bases between. The CDR3 extends over 14 amino acids. Per the germline V gene, CDR1 is KGHSH and CDR2 is LQKENI.

This clone was counted a few times. J is TRBJ1-1 and V is TRBV7-8; D is possibly TRBD1 (6 bases). Germline V gene data show CDR1 as SGHVS and CDR2 as FQNEAQ. The CDR3 loop spans 13 amino acids. Trimming took off 1 base at V and 13 bases at J, with 16 bases between the two ends. This chain's CDR3 is CASSLGPPGAGFF. Written as DNA, the CDR3 is TGTGCCAGCAGCTTAGGACCACCAGGGGCTGGTTTCTTT.

This clone was observed a few times. This rearrangement joins TRBV29-1 to TRBJ2-1; 9 bases match TRBD2. The CDR3 runs to 15 residues. The J segment lost 5 bases and the V segment lost 1 base, leaving 6 bases of the junction unmatched. CDR1 is SQVTM and CDR2 is ANQGSEA in the germline V gene. The CDR3 DNA reads TGCAGCGTTGAAGTTCGAGCGGGGGGACACAATGAGCAGTTCTTC. This encodes CSVEVRAGGHNEQFF.

The chain employs TRBV6-1 and TRBJ2-3; the D gene is possibly TRBD1 (5 bases). Germline V gene data show CDR1 as MNHNS and CDR2 as SASEGT. V was cut by 2 bases and J by 5 bases, with 11 bases left in between. This CDR3 is 14 amino acids long. The CDR3 bases are TGTGCCAGCAGTGAACGAAGGGGCATAGATACGCAGTATTTT. It translates to CASSERRGIDTQYF.

This sequence joins TRBV5-5 and TRBJ2-3, with TRBD1 matching 10 bases. The CDR3 totals 17 residues. CDR1 and CDR2 from the germline V gene are SGHKS and YYEKEE (reference sequence). The V segment lost 4 bases and the J segment 1 base; nucleotides outside the gene matches: 9. The CDR3 is CASSPPGTGVGTDTQYF. The CDR3 nucleotides read TGTGCCAGCAGCCCTCCCGGGACAGGGGTTGGCACAGATACGCAGTATTTT.

The rearrangement links TRBV6-1 to TRBJ2-3, with D maybe TRBD1 (5 bases). Looked up from germline, CDR1 is MNHNS and CDR2 is SASEGT. The CDR3 runs to 14 residues. The ends were cut back, 3 bases at V and 4 bases at J, with 11 bases in the middle. This CDR3 is CASSEPGIADTQYF. The CDR3 nucleotides read TGTGCCAGCAGTGAGCCAGGGATTGCAGATACGCAGTATTTT.

The chain carries TRBV5-5 and TRBJ2-3, with D possibly matching TRBD1 (5 bases). The CDR3 extends over 18 amino acids. CDR1 is SGHKS and CDR2 is YYEKEE in the germline V gene (reference sequence). Between the trimmed V and J ends, which lost 3 bases and 0 bases, there was a span of 20 bases. This CDR3 is CASSSHETADTSTDTQYF. The CDR3 region has the DNA TGTGCCAGCAGCTCCCACGAGACAGCCGATACTAGCACAGATACGCAGTATTTT.

This clone has a handful of counts. V gene TRBV10-2 combines with J gene TRBJ2-1, with TRBD2 matching 14 bases. CDR1 and CDR2 (germline): WSHSY, SAAADI. V shed 7 bases, J shed 8 bases, and the junction held 4 bases outside the gene matches. The CDR3 contains 14 residues. Here the CDR3 reads CASNGLAGGDEQFF. Here the CDR3 DNA reads TGCGCCAGCAATGGACTAGCGGGGGGCGATGAGCAGTTCTTC.

J is TRBJ2-3 and V is TRBV4-1; the D gene is possibly TRBD2 (7 bases). Germline V gene lookup returns CDR1 MGHRA and CDR2 YSYEKL. V shed 3 bases and J shed 4 bases, with 17 bases lying between them. The CDR3 runs to 16 residues. CDR3 bases: TGCGCCAGCAGCCACGGAGGGGGGGGGCTCTCAGATACGCAGTATTTT. It encodes CASSHGGGGLSDTQYF.

V is TRBV5-6 and J is TRBJ1-6, with D hard to call. There are 12 residues in the CDR3. Per germline, CDR1 SGHDT and CDR2 YYEEEE. The V end was cut by 1 base, the J end by 9 bases, with 5 bases between. CDR3 residues: CASSLRSSPLHF. The CDR3 DNA reads as TGTGCCAGCAGCTTGCGGAGTTCACCCCTCCACTTT.

The chain has TRBV5-8 and TRBJ2-1; 9 bases match TRBD1. There are 15 residues in the CDR3. The germline gives CDR1 SGHTS, CDR2 YDEGEE. The ends lost 2 bases at V and 4 bases at J; junction bases unmatched: 4. The chain's CDR3 is CASSFSGTGYNEQFF. The CDR3 coding sequence is TGTGCCAGCAGCTTTTCGGGGACAGGGTACAATGAGCAGTTCTTC.

This chain joins TRBV3-1 (or the pseudogene TRBV3-2) and TRBJ2-7, with 8 bases fitting TRBD2. This CDR3 is 15 amino acids long. V lost 0 bases and J lost 4; bases outside the gene matches: 5. Germline CDR1 LGHDT, CDR2 YNNKEL (reference sequence). CDR3 sequence: CASSQEAAGGYEQYF. Here the CDR3 DNA reads TGTGCCAGCAGCCAAGAGGCCGCGGGGGGTTACGAGCAGTACTTC.

A remark on this clone: This clone may be a read error of a much larger clone one base away. The chain combines TRBV25-1 with TRBJ1-1; 8 bases map to TRBD1. The CDR3 covers 13 residues. V was clipped by 2 bases and J by 4 bases; unmatched bases: 0. The germline V gene has CDR1 MGHDK and CDR2 SYGVNS. CDR3 sequence: CASSEQGATEAFF. CDR3 bases: TGTGCCAGCAGTGAACAGGGGGCCACTGAAGCTTTCTTT.

A word on this clone: Relative to the germline gene, one junction end is altered; a read error may explain this. The V call is TRBV2, the J call TRBJ1-6, with TRBD1 identical over 9 bases. Looked up from germline, CDR1 is SNHLY and CDR2 is FYNNEI. This CDR3 comprises 17 residues. In DNA, the CDR3 is TGTGCCAGCAGGCGGACTTCCGGGACAGGGAATAAGTCACCCCTCCACTTT. It translates to CASRRTSGTGNKSPLHF. Complete variable domain (other parts from reference TRBV2 and TRBJ1-6): EPEVTQTPSHQVTQMGQEVILRCVPISNHLYFYWYRQILGQKVEFLVSFYNNEISEKSEIFDDQFSVERPDGSNFTLKIRSTKLEDSAMYFCASRRTSGTGNKSPLHFGNGTRLTVT.